Shown below are 24 T cell receptor beta chains from a single sample sequenced in a study of Ad26.COV2.S vaccination and SARS-CoV-2 variants. The treatment is: roughly 20 received Ad26.COV2.S at low or high dose, single or two shots; about 5 received placebo; per-sample allocation not given. Sampling was performed 63 days after the first vaccine or placebo injection. TCRdb keeps only in-frame clones here, not all; method: immunoSEQ multiplex PCR. The sample lists hundreds of thousands of clones; roughly 90% were seen once. The sequenced sample was peripheral blood, obtained in a trial of Ad26.COV2.S vaccine versus placebo. The origin of the receptors is a person aged 18-60 years who received the Ad26.COV2.S COVID-19 vaccine or a placebo.

A few counts support this clone. The rearrangement links TRBV4-2 to TRBJ2-1; 9 positions match TRBD2. Trimming took 1 base from V and 6 from J; bases not matched to a gene: 4. There are 15 residues in the CDR3. CDR1 LGHNA and CDR2 YNFKEQ come from the germline V gene. The CDR3 spells CASSQVAGGPNEQFF. CDR3 in DNA: TGTGCCAGCAGCCAAGTTGCGGGGGGGCCCAATGAGCAGTTCTTC.

The J gene is TRBJ1-1, the V gene TRBV6-2 or TRBV6-3; unclear D gene. Between the trimmed V and J ends, which lost 2 bases and 6 bases, there was a span of 7 bases. This CDR3 has 12 amino acids. Germline CDR1 is MNHEY and CDR2 is SVGEGT. The CDR3 bases are TGTGCCAGCAGTTACAGGGCAGCTGAAGCTTTCTTT. This sequence encodes CASSYRAAEAFF.

The rearrangement uses TRBV5-1 and TRBJ2-1; no reliable D call. The germline CDR1 and CDR2 sequences are SGHRS and YFSETQ. This CDR3 is 15 amino acids long. V was shortened by 0 bases and J by 6 bases, with 13 bases between the two germline ends. CDR3 residues: CASSLAASVLNEQFF. The CDR3 nucleotides read TGCGCCAGCAGCTTGGCCGCGTCTGTACTCAATGAGCAGTTCTTC.

J is TRBJ2-5 and V is TRBV27, with 11 bases identical to TRBD2. V gave up 4 bases and J gave up 1 base; unmatched junction bases: 5. This CDR3 contains 16 residues. Germline CDR1 reads MNHEY; CDR2 reads SMNVEV (reference sequence). Written as DNA, the CDR3 is TGTGCCAGCAGTTCTCGACTAGCGGGATCCCAAGAGACCCAGTACTTC. Protein: CASSSRLAGSQETQYF.

The chain employs TRBV7-6 and TRBJ1-1; no firm D call. CDR3 length equals 15 residues. V was trimmed by 5 bases and J by 0 bases, leaving 13 bases between them. Germline V lookup: CDR1 SGHVS, CDR2 FNYEAQ. CDR3 nucleotide sequence: TGTGCCAGCAGCCTAGAGGAGATTATGAACACTGAAGCTTTCTTT. Translation: CASSLEEIMNTEAFF.

The chain recombines TRBV3-1 (or the pseudogene TRBV3-2) with TRBJ1-1, with TRBD1 as a possible D gene (5 bases). Germline CDR1 LGHDT, CDR2 YNNKEL (reference sequence). The length of the CDR3 is 14 residues. V was cut by 4 bases and J by 1 base, with 10 bases left in between. The CDR3 nucleotides read TGTGCCAGCAGCCCCCTCGGGGCGAACACTGAAGCTTTCTTT. It codes for CASSPLGANTEAFF.

A single count supports this clone. This chain joins TRBV6-6 and TRBJ2-7; TRBD2 matches at 14 bases. V lost 6 bases, J lost 4 bases, and 2 bases stayed unmatched. The CDR3 extends over 14 amino acids. The germline CDR1 and CDR2 sequences are MNHNY and SVGAGI (reference sequence). CDR3 residues: CASSWTSGRYEQYF. As DNA, the CDR3 is TGTGCCAGCAGCTGGACTAGCGGGAGGTACGAGCAGTACTTC.

This rearrangement joins TRBV19 to TRBJ2-2; D not certain. CDR3 length: 14 residues. Deletions cut 9 bases from V and 2 bases from J, with 13 bases between. The germline V gene has CDR1 LNHDA and CDR2 SQIVND (reference sequence). For the CDR3, the DNA is TGTGCCAGCTGTAGGGATAGAAACACCGGGGAGCTGTTTTTT. Translated, it gives CASCRDRNTGELFF.

The chain joins TRBV4-3 to TRBJ1-4; D call uncertain. The V end lost 1 base, the J end lost 5 bases, and 17 bases lay between the germline ends. CDR3 size: 17 residues. In germline, CDR1 is LGHNA, CDR2 YSLEER. The chain's CDR3 is CASSQVLGRGPNEKLFF. CDR3 in DNA: TGCGCCAGCAGCCAAGTCTTAGGGAGAGGGCCGAATGAAAAACTGTTTTTT.

This clone was observed a single time. Other nucleotide sequences in the sample specify the same CDR3. V gene TRBV3-1 (or the pseudogene TRBV3-2) combines with J gene TRBJ2-5, with D unclear. Germline lookup yields CDR1 LGHDT and CDR2 YNNKEL (reference sequence). This CDR3 spans 11 amino acids. Trimming took off 2 bases at V and 5 bases at J, with 3 bases between the two ends. DNA for the CDR3: TGTGCCAGCAGCCAATCGGAGACCCAGTACTTC. Residues: CASSQSETQYF.

There are a few counts of this clone. CDR3 region: CASSQRTGAYEQYF. In DNA form, the CDR3 reads TGCGCCAGCAGCCAACGGACAGGGGCCTACGAGCAGTACTTC. This sequence joins TRBV4-1 and TRBJ2-7; TRBD1 agrees at 9 bases. Germline CDR1 reads MGHRA; CDR2 reads YSYEKL. Trimming took 2 bases from V and 2 from J; bases not matched to a gene: 1. This CDR3 is 14 amino acids long.

This clone appeared a single time. The same CDR3 arises from other DNA sequences in this sample as well. The J gene is TRBJ2-5, the V gene TRBV7-9; 11 bases are a match to TRBD2. Germline V CDR1 and CDR2: SEHNR, FQNEAQ (reference sequence). J lost 4 bases, V lost 1 base, and 2 bases had no gene match. The CDR3 runs 15 residues. This chain's CDR3 is CASSLVAGGAETQYF. CDR3 nucleotide sequence: TGTGCCAGCAGCTTAGTAGCGGGAGGGGCAGAGACCCAGTACTTC.

V gene TRBV7-9 combines with J gene TRBJ1-1; D gene unclear. Trimming shortened V by 1 base and J by 5 bases, and 11 bases separated the two germline ends. The germline V gene encodes CDR1 SEHNR and CDR2 FQNEAQ (reference sequence). This CDR3 has 14 residues. This CDR3 reads CASSLDAGGTEAFF. The CDR3 DNA sequence: TGTGCCAGCAGCTTAGACGCGGGTGGAACTGAAGCTTTCTTT.

The rearrangement links TRBV6-5 to TRBJ1-1; D uncertain. Germline V gene sequence: CDR1 MNHEY, CDR2 SVGAGI. CDR3 length: 13 amino acids. V was shortened by 5 bases and J by 4 bases, with 11 bases between the two germline ends. The CDR3 spells CASSPRGFTEAFF. The CDR3 coding sequence is TGTGCCAGCAGTCCCCGCGGGTTCACTGAAGCTTTCTTT.

This chain connects TRBV5-1 to TRBJ2-1; D is uncertain. Trimming took off 2 bases at V and 6 bases at J, with 9 bases between the two ends. The CDR3 spans 13 residues. CDR1 and CDR2 (germline): SGHRS, YFSETQ. CDR3 region: CASSLGEFNEQFF. CDR3 sequence (DNA): TGCGCCAGCAGCTTAGGAGAGTTCAATGAGCAGTTCTTC.

This clone was recorded a few times. The V and J genes are TRBV11-2 and TRBJ2-3; 10 positions agree with TRBD1. The germline V gene has CDR1 SGHAT and CDR2 FQNNGV. CDR3 length: 14 amino acids. V lost 5 bases to trimming and J lost 3 bases; unmatched junction nucleotides: 2. CDR3 amino acids: CASSRQGATDTQYF. The CDR3 region has the DNA TGTGCCAGCAGCCGACAGGGGGCAACAGATACGCAGTATTTT.

The genes are TRBV4-3 and TRBJ1-1, with D perhaps matching TRBD1 (5 bases). Trimming took 4 bases from V and 1 from J, leaving 7 bases between them. CDR3 length: 13 residues. The germline V gene has CDR1 LGHNA and CDR2 YSLEER. CDR3 protein: CASSPTGNTEAFF. As DNA, the CDR3 is TGCGCCAGCAGCCCAACAGGGAACACTGAAGCTTTCTTT.

The chain uses TRBV10-3 and TRBJ2-1; a weak D match, TRBD2 (6 bases). The V gene lost 1 base and the J gene lost 14 bases, with 15 bases spanning the gap. The germline V gene has CDR1 ENHRY and CDR2 SYGVKD. This CDR3 region has 13 residues. CDR3 amino acids: CAISELAEEVEFF. CDR3 nucleotide sequence: TGTGCCATCAGTGAGTTAGCGGAGGAGGTTGAGTTCTTC.

This chain uses TRBV19 with TRBJ1-3; 7 bases are shared with TRBD1. CDR1 and CDR2 from the germline V gene are LNHDA and SQIVND (reference sequence). The CDR3 covers 16 residues. The J segment lost 0 bases and the V segment lost 5 bases, leaving 7 bases of the junction unmatched. In DNA form, the CDR3 reads TGTGCCAGTAGTTCGACGACAGGGCCCTCTGGAAACACCATATATTTT. Its translation is CASSSTTGPSGNTIYF.

This clone showed up just once. V and J are TRBV30 and TRBJ1-3, with D possibly TRBD1 on 5 matching bases. Between the trimmed V and J ends, which lost 3 bases and 4 bases, there was a span of 16 bases. The CDR3 spans 15 residues. CDR1 and CDR2 (germline): GTSNPN, SVGIG (reference sequence). CDR3 residues: CAWSGTLQSGNTIYF. The DNA for the CDR3 is TGTGCCTGGAGCGGGACCCTCCAGTCGGGAAACACCATATATTTT.

V gene TRBV6-5 combines with J gene TRBJ2-3; 9 bases fit TRBD2. Germline trimming cut 7 bases from V and 0 bases from J; bases unmatched to any gene: 5. Germline values: CDR1 MNHEY, CDR2 SVGAGI. CDR3 length: 15 residues. CDR3 in DNA: TGTGCCAGCAATTCTCTAGCGGGGAGCACAGATACGCAGTATTTT. It is translated as CASNSLAGSTDTQYF.

The J gene is TRBJ2-2, the V gene TRBV6-5, with 9 bases that match TRBD2. Per the germline V gene, CDR1 is MNHEY and CDR2 is SVGAGI. This CDR3 region has 15 residues. Trimming took 9 bases from V and 4 from J; bases not matched to a gene: 9. CDR3 protein: CARGWASGITGELFF. Here the CDR3 DNA reads TGTGCCAGGGGGTGGGCTAGCGGGATCACCGGGGAGCTGTTTTTT.

This chain links TRBV5-1 with TRBJ1-1, with D maybe TRBD1 (5 bases). CDR1 and CDR2 (germline): SGHRS, YFSETQ. CDR3 length: 14 amino acids. Trimming stripped 4 bases from V and 1 base from J, with 11 bases between. CDR3 sequence reads: CASSTGGENTEAFF. The CDR3 bases are TGCGCCAGCAGCACGGGGGGTGAGAACACTGAAGCTTTCTTT.

The V gene is TRBV30, the J gene TRBJ2-2, with 9 bases aligning to TRBD2. CDR1 is GTSNPN, CDR2 SVGIG, per germline (reference sequence). With 1 base clipped from V and 3 bases from J, the junction kept 3 bases outside the gene matches. The CDR3 length is 15 residues. The CDR3 DNA is TGTGCCTGGAGTGGCGGGAGGGCCGACACCGGGGAGCTGTTTTTT. The encoded protein is CAWSGGRADTGELFF.